The entry that follows covers one T cell receptor beta chain sequence. This record belongs to a study of identical twins. The V gene end was trimmed by 4 bases and the J gene end by 0 bases; junction bases not matched to a gene: 5. The CDR3 length is 15 residues. The germline V gene encodes CDR1 SGHNT and CDR2 YYREEE (reference sequence). Unique molecular identifiers were present on the cDNA, and a universal primer site came from template switching. TCRdb analysed the 5' RACE reads with MiXCR anew, one entry per CDR3 protein. The sample lists around 340,000 distinct CDR3 sequences, roughly an eighth occurring once. In addition, the sample was reused for a study of yellow fever vaccine responses in identical twins.

The sample taken for sequencing was CD8+ T cells sorted from blood. The chain couples TRBV5-4 to TRBJ2-3; 7 bases match TRBD2. This TCR came from a woman under 30 in good health. CDR3 region: CASSRLTSSTDTQYF. For the CDR3, the DNA is TGTGCCAGCAGCCGCTTGACTAGCAGCACAGATACGCAGTATTTT.